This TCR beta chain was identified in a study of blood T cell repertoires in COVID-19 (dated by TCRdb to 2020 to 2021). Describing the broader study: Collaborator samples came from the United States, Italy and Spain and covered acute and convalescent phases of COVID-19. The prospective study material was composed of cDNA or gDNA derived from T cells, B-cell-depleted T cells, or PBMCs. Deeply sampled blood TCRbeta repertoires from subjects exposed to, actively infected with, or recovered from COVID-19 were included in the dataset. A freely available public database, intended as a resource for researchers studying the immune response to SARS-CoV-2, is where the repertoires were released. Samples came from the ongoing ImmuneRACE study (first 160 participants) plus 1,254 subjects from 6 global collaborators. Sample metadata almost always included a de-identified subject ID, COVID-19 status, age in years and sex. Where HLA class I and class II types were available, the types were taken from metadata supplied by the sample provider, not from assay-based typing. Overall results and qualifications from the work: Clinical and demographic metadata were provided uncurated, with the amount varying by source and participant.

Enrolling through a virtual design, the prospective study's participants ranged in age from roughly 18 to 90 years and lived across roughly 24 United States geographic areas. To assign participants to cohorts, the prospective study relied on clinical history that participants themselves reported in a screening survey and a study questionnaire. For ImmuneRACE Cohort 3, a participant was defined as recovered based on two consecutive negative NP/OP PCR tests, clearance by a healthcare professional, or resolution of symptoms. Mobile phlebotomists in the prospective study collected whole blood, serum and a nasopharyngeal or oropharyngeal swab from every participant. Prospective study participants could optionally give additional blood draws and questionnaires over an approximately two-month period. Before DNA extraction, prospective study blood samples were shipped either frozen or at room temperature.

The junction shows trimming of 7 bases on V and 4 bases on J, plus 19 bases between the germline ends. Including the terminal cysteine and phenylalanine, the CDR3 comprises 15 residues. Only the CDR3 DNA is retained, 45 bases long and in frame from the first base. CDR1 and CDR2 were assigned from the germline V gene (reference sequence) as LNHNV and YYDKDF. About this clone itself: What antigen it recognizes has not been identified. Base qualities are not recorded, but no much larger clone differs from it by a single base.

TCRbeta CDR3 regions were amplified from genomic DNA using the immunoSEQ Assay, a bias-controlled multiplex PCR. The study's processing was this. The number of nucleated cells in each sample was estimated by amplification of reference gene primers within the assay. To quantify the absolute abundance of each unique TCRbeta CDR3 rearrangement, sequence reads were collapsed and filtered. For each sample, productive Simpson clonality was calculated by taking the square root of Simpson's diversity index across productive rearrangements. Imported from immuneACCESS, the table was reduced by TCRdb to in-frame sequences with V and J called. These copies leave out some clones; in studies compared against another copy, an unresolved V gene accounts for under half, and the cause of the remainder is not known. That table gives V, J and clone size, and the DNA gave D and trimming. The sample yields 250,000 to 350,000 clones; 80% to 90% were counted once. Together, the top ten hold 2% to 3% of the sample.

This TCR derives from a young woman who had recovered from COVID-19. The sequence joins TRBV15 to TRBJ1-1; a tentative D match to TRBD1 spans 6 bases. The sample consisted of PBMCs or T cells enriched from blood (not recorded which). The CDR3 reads CATTPLRGALTEAFF. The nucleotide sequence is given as TGTGCCACCACCCCCTTACGGGGGGCTCTCACTGAAGCTTTCTTT.